This T cell receptor beta chain was retrieved from a study of T cells in Graves' hyperthyroidism and ophthalmopathy. Germline assignment: CDR1 SGHTS and CDR2 YDEGEE. The CDR3 contains 15 residues. V lost 1 base and J lost 4, with 14 bases in between. Diagnoses rested on clinical symptoms, serum thyroxine and TRAb, thyroid ultrasound and orbital computed tomography. Study-wide points: Most clonotypes expanded in the thyroid (above 0.001) were also present in blood.

From RNA transcripts, TCR beta CDR3 regions were amplified. The TCR CDR3 first-round RT-PCR relied on the HTBI primer set. Using its own MiXCR run on the multiplex PCR reads, TCRdb lists one record per CDR3 protein. The sample includes 530,000 or so distinct CDR3 sequences, under 60% of them seen just once. This clonotype was seen many times. Its matching antigen is unknown. The rearrangement joins TRBV5-8 to TRBJ1-2; D unclear. Sequencing was done on a sample of peripheral blood or thyroid tissue (not recorded which). This clonotype was sampled from a woman aged 18 to 35 with Graves' hyperthyroidism. The CDR3 nucleotides are TGTGCCAGCAGCTTGACGGGTCCGGGAGGCTATGGCTACACCTTC. Translation gives CASSLTGPGGYGYTF.